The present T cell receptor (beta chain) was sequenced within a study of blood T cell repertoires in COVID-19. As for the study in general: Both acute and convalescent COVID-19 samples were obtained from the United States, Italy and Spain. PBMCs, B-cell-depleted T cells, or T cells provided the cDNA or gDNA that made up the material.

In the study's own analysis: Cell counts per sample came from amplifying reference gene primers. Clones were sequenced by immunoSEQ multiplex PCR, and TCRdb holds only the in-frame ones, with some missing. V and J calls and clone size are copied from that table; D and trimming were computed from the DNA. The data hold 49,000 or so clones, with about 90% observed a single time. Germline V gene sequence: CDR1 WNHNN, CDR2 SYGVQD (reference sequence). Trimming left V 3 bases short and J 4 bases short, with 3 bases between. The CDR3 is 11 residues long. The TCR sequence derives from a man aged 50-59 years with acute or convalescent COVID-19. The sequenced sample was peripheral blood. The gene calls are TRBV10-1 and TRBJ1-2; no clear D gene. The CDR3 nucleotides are TGCGCCAGCAGTGACGGCTATGGCTACACCTTC. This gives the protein CASSDGYGYTF.